This TCR beta chain was captured by sequencing in a study of blood T cell repertoires in COVID-19. Authors' analysis steps: Amplified reference gene primers provided the basis for estimating nucleated cell counts. Repertoires were generated with immunoSEQ multiplex PCR, while TCRdb's copy carries only in-frame clones and drops some. V and J calls and clone size are given by that table; D and trimming were obtained from the DNA. This sample has about 44,000 clones, with 80% to 90% found just once. CDR3 length: 14 residues. CDR1 and CDR2 from the germline V gene are GTSNPN and SVGIG (reference sequence). V was cut by 0 bases and J by 4 bases, with 10 bases left in between.

The specimen sequenced was peripheral blood. The rearrangement uses TRBV30 and TRBJ1-3; D is possibly TRBD1 (5 bases). The receptor was derived from a woman in her thirties or forties with acute or convalescent COVID-19. Here the CDR3 DNA reads TGTGCCTGGAGTGTATCGGGGGTCGGAAACACCATATATTTT. Translating gives CAWSVSGVGNTIYF.